The 32 T cell receptor beta chains reported below all come from one sample, sequenced in a study of cytomegalovirus exposure and HLA in healthy donors. TCRdb's copy holds only in-frame clones and misses some; the assay was immunoSEQ multiplex PCR. The profile shows tens of thousands of clones, roughly 89% of them singletons. Material: PBMCs. The receptors here all came from a young woman in good health and CMV-seronegative.

The rearrangement uses TRBV30 and TRBJ1-1; maybe TRBD1 (5 bases). The V end was cut by 3 bases, the J end by 1 base, with 9 bases between. CDR3 length equals 13 residues. Germline V gene data show CDR1 as GTSNPN and CDR2 as SVGIG (reference sequence). This chain's CDR3 is CAWRSDKNTEAFF. The CDR3 region has the DNA TGTGCCTGGAGGTCGGACAAGAACACTGAAGCTTTCTTT.

The chain is built from TRBV5-4 and TRBJ2-7, with D maybe TRBD2 (6 bases). Germline CDR1 is SGHNT and CDR2 is YYREEE (reference sequence). The V and J ends lost 6 bases and 3 bases respectively, with 19 bases between them. This CDR3 contains 15 residues. CDR3 in amino acids: CASTDGGTENYEQYF. In nucleotides, the CDR3 is TGTGCCAGCACCGACGGAGGGACCGAAAACTACGAGCAGTACTTC.

The chain couples TRBV18 to TRBJ2-3, with 7 bases matching TRBD2. This CDR3 is built from 14 residues. Germline V gives CDR1 KGHSH, CDR2 LQKENI. J was trimmed by 4 bases and V by 3 bases; bases with no gene match: 4. CDR3 residues: CASSPWEGADTQYF. The CDR3 nucleotides are TGTGCCAGCTCACCTTGGGAGGGCGCAGATACGCAGTATTTT.

The chain couples TRBV6-1 to TRBJ1-1; possibly TRBD1 for D (6 bases). This CDR3 spans 15 amino acids. Trimming pared 5 bases from V and 0 bases from J, leaving 13 bases between. The germline V gene encodes CDR1 MNHNS and CDR2 SASEGT. CDR3 sequence (DNA): TGTGCCAGCAGTACCGGGACATCCATGAACACTGAAGCTTTCTTT. It is translated as CASSTGTSMNTEAFF.

The chain couples TRBV2 to TRBJ2-7; 12 bases agree with TRBD2. The V segment lost 4 bases and the J segment 1 base; nucleotides outside the gene matches: 14. The CDR3 covers 19 residues. Germline CDR1 SNHLY, CDR2 FYNNEI. CDR3 region: CASSVYRTSGKFGSYEQYF. The CDR3 DNA follows: TGTGCCAGCAGTGTTTATCGGACTAGCGGGAAATTTGGGTCCTACGAGCAGTACTTC.

This chain uses TRBV7-3 with TRBJ2-1, with 11 bases identical to TRBD2. The CDR3 covers 15 residues. V lost 6 bases to trimming and J lost 6 bases; unmatched junction nucleotides: 7. Germline CDR1 and CDR2: SGHTA and FQGTGA. DNA of the CDR3: TGTGCCAGCAGATTCCCGGGACTAGCGGTCAATGAGCAGTTCTTC. Encoded protein: CASRFPGLAVNEQFF.

The chain links TRBV10-3 to TRBJ1-5, with TRBD1 identical over 11 bases. The CDR3 is 16 amino acids. V trimming: 6 bases; J trimming: 6 bases; junction bases outside the gene matches: 10. Germline-derived CDR1 and CDR2 are ENHRY and SYGVKD. The CDR3 is CAIRKPGQGVSQPQHF. Written as DNA, the CDR3 is TGTGCCATCAGGAAACCGGGACAGGGGGTCTCTCAGCCCCAGCATTTT.

This clone showed up just a few times. The chain couples TRBV27 to TRBJ1-6; TRBD1 might be the D (6 bases). Germline V lookup: CDR1 MNHEY, CDR2 SMNVEV (reference sequence). V was shortened by 5 bases and J by 5 bases, with 19 bases between the two germline ends. The CDR3 is 17 residues long. CDR3 residues: CASSPSRGRANNSPLHF. The CDR3 DNA sequence: TGTGCCAGCAGTCCCTCGAGGGGGAGGGCTAATAATTCACCCCTCCACTTT.

The genes are TRBV7-2 and TRBJ2-1; possible D gene TRBD1, 5 bases. CDR3 length: 15 amino acids. V gave up 6 bases and J gave up 1 base, with 13 bases separating them. Germline CDR1 reads SGHTA; CDR2 reads FQGNSA. In DNA, the CDR3 is TGTGCCAGCAGACTCACAGGATCTTCCTACAATGAGCAGTTCTTC. This codes for CASRLTGSSYNEQFF.

The rearrangement joins TRBV7-3 to TRBJ2-3, with D possibly matching TRBD2 (6 bases). V was shortened by 2 bases and J by 3 bases, with 12 bases between the two germline ends. Germline loops: CDR1 SGHTA, CDR2 FQGTGA. The CDR3 totals 15 residues. CDR3 residues: CASSLYGSGTDTQYF. CDR3 coding DNA: TGTGCCAGCAGCTTATACGGGAGTGGAACAGATACGCAGTATTTT.

This chain joins TRBV2 and TRBJ1-1, with TRBD1 matching over 9 bases. J lost 0 bases, V lost 6 bases, and 5 bases had no gene match. This CDR3 comprises 15 residues. The germline CDR1 and CDR2 sequences are SNHLY and FYNNEI. The CDR3 DNA is TGTGCCAGCAGGGACAGGGGAAATTTGAACACTGAAGCTTTCTTT. Encoded protein: CASRDRGNLNTEAFF.

V and J are TRBV6-5 and TRBJ2-1; D is perhaps TRBD1 (6 bases). CDR1 MNHEY and CDR2 SVGAGI come from the germline V gene. The CDR3 consists of 15 residues. The V and J ends lost 2 bases and 8 bases respectively, with 16 bases between them. CDR3 region: CASSYNSLNRDEQFF. The CDR3 DNA follows: TGTGCCAGCAGTTACAACTCCCTAAACAGGGATGAGCAGTTCTTC.

The rearrangement links TRBV27 to TRBJ2-5, with TRBD2 matching over 9 bases. The V and J ends lost 4 bases and 5 bases, in that order; junction bases with no gene match: 11. Per the germline V gene, CDR1 is MNHEY and CDR2 is SMNVEV (reference sequence). This CDR3 region has 16 residues. The CDR3 region has the DNA TGTGCCAGCAGTTATTCTAGCGGGGAGAGGGAGGAGACCCAGTACTTC. This sequence encodes CASSYSSGEREETQYF.

Concerning this clone itself: The germline gene is not matched at one end of the junction; a read error may be the cause. This chain links TRBV7-7 with TRBJ2-7, with 8 bases fitting TRBD2. The CDR3 is 19 amino acids. Germline lookup yields CDR1 SSHAT and CDR2 FNYEAQ (reference sequence). CDR3 in DNA: TGTGCTAGCAGCCCCCGTTTAAGTATAAGCGGGGGACCTTACTACGAGCAGTACTTC. Its protein is CASSPRLSISGGPYYEQYF. Filled out from reference TRBV7-7 and TRBJ2-7, the complete variable domain reads GAGVSQSPRYKVTKRGQDVTLRCDPISSHATLYWYQQALGQGPEFLTYFNYEAQPDKSGLPSDRFSAERPEGSISTLTIQRTEQRDSAMYRCASSPRLSISGGPYYEQYFGPGTRLTVT.

The rearrangement links TRBV27 to TRBJ1-1; D unclear. CDR1 is MNHEY and CDR2 is SMNVEV in the germline V gene (reference sequence). Trimming cost V 3 bases and J 1 base, with 6 bases left between them. The CDR3 consists of 13 residues. CDR3 coding DNA: TGTGCCAGCAGTTTCGCGGGGAACACTGAAGCTTTCTTT. This translates into CASSFAGNTEAFF.

V is TRBV28 and J is TRBJ1-4; D gene uncertain. CDR1 and CDR2 (germline): MDHEN, SYDVKM. Trimming stripped 3 bases from V and 5 bases from J, with 10 bases between. The CDR3 has 14 amino acids. The CDR3 DNA follows: TGTGCCAGCAGTTTCTCGCGGCTGAATGAAAAACTGTTTTTT. Amino acids: CASSFSRLNEKLFF.

The J gene is TRBJ2-2, the V gene TRBV7-3; 8 bases are a match to TRBD1. The ends lost 8 bases at V and 4 bases at J; junction bases unmatched: 6. The CDR3 has 14 residues. Germline V gene data show CDR1 as SGHTA and CDR2 as FQGTGA. The CDR3 sequence: CASAIGTGTGELFF. The CDR3 DNA reads as TGTGCCAGCGCAATCGGGACAGGCACCGGGGAGCTGTTTTTT.

The chain recombines TRBV7-8 with TRBJ2-3; possible D gene TRBD2, 5 bases. Trimming took 6 bases from V and 2 from J, leaving 15 bases between them. Germline values: CDR1 SGHVS, CDR2 FQNEAQ. CDR3 length equals 15 residues. CDR3 amino acids: CASSTGQRPTDTQYF. CDR3 DNA: TGTGCCAGCAGTACGGGTCAGCGGCCCACAGATACGCAGTATTTT.

The chain uses TRBV7-2 and TRBJ1-1; D is undetermined. The CDR3 is 12 residues long. From germline, CDR1 is SGHTA and CDR2 FQGNSA. Trimming took 5 bases from V and 10 from J, leaving 14 bases between them. CDR3 region: CASSQRPWAAFF. The CDR3 coding sequence is TGTGCCAGCAGCCAAAGACCCTGGGCAGCTTTCTTT.

This clone has just one count. This chain connects TRBV7-3 to TRBJ1-2; no definite D call. V lost 3 bases to trimming and J lost 8 bases, with 13 bases between them. The germline V gene has CDR1 SGHTA and CDR2 FQGTGA. This CDR3 is built from 13 residues. The DNA of the CDR3 is TGTGCCAGCAGCTTGTCCGGCGGGAGAGGCTACACCTTC. This codes for CASSLSGGRGYTF.

The V and J genes are TRBV19 and TRBJ1-5, with no clear D. The CDR3 runs 13 residues. With 8 bases removed from V and 0 bases from J, the gap between germline ends came to 8 bases. Looked up from germline, CDR1 is LNHDA and CDR2 is SQIVND (reference sequence). CDR3 amino acids: CASAVGSNQPQHF. The CDR3 DNA is TGTGCCAGTGCGGTGGGTAGCAATCAGCCCCAGCATTTT.

The gene calls are TRBV5-1 and TRBJ1-1; no clear D. This CDR3 has 13 amino acids. The germline CDR1 and CDR2 sequences are SGHRS and YFSETQ. V was pared by 0 bases and J by 1 base, with 4 bases between. The CDR3 DNA reads as TGCGCCAGCAGCTTGGCCAAGAACACTGAAGCTTTCTTT. Translating gives CASSLAKNTEAFF.

The chain combines TRBV5-1 with TRBJ2-2; weak D call: TRBD1 (5 bases). Germline V gives CDR1 SGHRS, CDR2 YFSETQ. This CDR3 has 15 amino acids. V lost 2 bases and J lost 0, with 8 bases in between. CDR3 bases: TGCGCCAGCAGCTTATCAGGGACGAACACCGGGGAGCTGTTTTTT. Amino acids: CASSLSGTNTGELFF.

As concerns this clone: A read error may account for a junction end that differs from germline. The chain uses TRBV9 and TRBJ2-5; TRBD1 matches at 10 bases. The CDR3 has 16 residues. Looked up from germline, CDR1 is SGDLS and CDR2 is YYNGEE. Here the CDR3 reads CASSASGTGAAKTQYF. The CDR3 nucleotides read TGCGCCAGCAGCGCCTCCGGGACAGGGGCTGCGAAGACCCAGTACTTC. The entire variable domain, with the rest obtained from reference TRBV9 and TRBJ2-5, is as follows: DSGVTQTPKHLITATGQRVTLRCSPRSGDLSVYWYQQSLDQGLQFLIQYYNGEERAKGNILERFSAQQFPDLHSELNLSSLELGDSALYFCASSASGTGAAKTQYFGPGTRLLVL.

The chain carries TRBV28 and TRBJ2-7, with D possibly being TRBD1 (6 bases). The germline V gene has CDR1 MDHEN and CDR2 SYDVKM. This CDR3 has 16 amino acids. Trimming pared 3 bases from V and 3 bases from J, leaving 18 bases between. Here the CDR3 DNA reads TGTGCCAGCAGTTTCAATGTGGGCCAGGGGTTCTACGAGCAGTACTTC. Translated: CASSFNVGQGFYEQYF.

This chain joins TRBV5-1 and TRBJ2-5; TRBD1 matches at 7 bases. The J call is uncertain, as TRBJ2-7 better fits the DNA end. Per germline, CDR1 SGHRS and CDR2 YFSETQ. This CDR3 is 15 amino acids long. This CDR3 is CASSERTGNPYEQYF. CDR3 in DNA: TGCGCCAGCAGCGAACGGACAGGAAATCCCTACGAGCAGTACTTC.

The CDR3 nucleotides read TGTGCCAGCAGTTCGGGACAGGGGGCTTGGGAGCAGTACTTC. Amino acid sequence: CASSSGQGAWEQYF. V gene TRBV27 combines with J gene TRBJ2-7, with 12 nucleotides matching TRBD1. CDR1 is MNHEY and CDR2 is SMNVEV in the germline V gene (reference sequence). V trimming: 4 bases; J trimming: 7 bases; junction bases outside the gene matches: 5. The CDR3 runs 14 residues.

This chain connects TRBV4-3 to TRBJ1-5; 10 bases match TRBD1. The V gene's germline CDR1 is LGHNA and CDR2 YSLEER. V dropped 2 bases and J dropped 2; count of bases not matched to a gene: 9. This CDR3 region has 18 residues. The CDR3 region is CASSQSRDRGLGNQPQHF. In DNA, the CDR3 is TGCGCCAGCAGCCAATCCCGGGACAGGGGATTGGGCAATCAGCCCCAGCATTTT.

This clone was observed a single time. The chain has TRBV5-5 and TRBJ1-2; D may be TRBD1 (5 bases). Germline V gene sequence: CDR1 SGHKS, CDR2 YYEKEE (reference sequence). This CDR3 has 14 residues. V was pared by 2 bases and J by 4 bases, with 12 bases between. The CDR3 DNA reads as TGTGCCAGCAGCTTCGAACTCGGGGGCTATGGCTACACCTTC. Residues: CASSFELGGYGYTF. Drawing the rest from reference TRBV5-5 and TRBJ1-2, the complete variable domain is DAGVTQSPTHLIKTRGQQVTLRCSPISGHKSVSWYQQVLGQGPQFIFQYYEKEERGRGNFPDRFSARQFPNYSSELNVNALLLGDSALYLCASSFELGGYGYTFGSGTRLTVV.

This chain joins TRBV6-1 and TRBJ2-1; weak D call: TRBD2 (6 bases). There are 15 residues in the CDR3. Between the trimmed V and J ends, which lost 3 bases and 7 bases, there was a span of 16 bases. Germline V gene data show CDR1 as MNHNS and CDR2 as SASEGT. CDR3 DNA sequence: TGTGCCAGCAGTGATCCGTACGGGAGTGGAAATGAGCAGTTCTTC. Translating it yields CASSDPYGSGNEQFF.

This chain uses TRBV6-1 with TRBJ2-2; 11 bases match TRBD2. Per germline, CDR1 MNHNS and CDR2 SASEGT. The J segment lost 2 bases and the V segment lost 2 bases, leaving 1 base of the junction unmatched. This CDR3 contains 16 residues. The CDR3 here is CASSELAGGNTGELFF. The CDR3 nucleotides are TGTGCCAGCAGTGAACTAGCGGGGGGAAACACCGGGGAGCTGTTTTTT.

The chain employs TRBV29-1 and TRBJ1-4; D is perhaps TRBD1 (5 bases). The CDR3 is made up of 12 amino acids. V shed 4 bases and J shed 5 bases, with 8 bases lying between them. CDR1 SQVTM and CDR2 ANQGSEA come from the germline V gene. CDR3 bases: TGCAGCGTTGGAGGACAAAATGAAAAACTGTTTTTT. It is translated as CSVGGQNEKLFF.